This T cell receptor beta chain was identified in a study of type 1 regulatory T cells. Study summary: T-allo10 is a Tr1-enriched, alloantigen-specific CD4 T cell product made in vitro.

As for this clonotype: An end of the junction does not agree with germline; a read error may underlie this.

Per the germline V gene, CDR1 is SGHTA and CDR2 is FQGNSA. The CDR3 is made up of 15 amino acids. Each CDR3 protein is one row after TCRdb ran MiXCR on the reads. Of 2,000 to 2,500 distinct CDR3 sequences listed, approximately 6.4% are singletons. The TCR originated in a human donor in good health. The chain joins TRBV7-2 to TRBJ1-3; TRBD1 matches 8 bases. Input material: CD4+ T cells, either the whole sample or a sorted fraction (not recorded which). CDR3 bases: TGTGCCGGCAGTTTACAGACAGGGGTGGGAAACACCATATATTTT. This encodes CAGSLQTGVGNTIYF.